This T cell receptor beta chain was captured in a study of blood T cell repertoires in COVID-19. The CDR3 has 15 amino acids. The trim removed 6 bases at V and 7 bases at J, leaving 13 bases unmatched. The germline V gene encodes CDR1 SGHRS and CDR2 YFSETQ. The study drew participants aged about 18 to 89 years from roughly 25 US areas. The study assigned cohorts using participant-reported clinical history. Recovered status in Cohort 3 required two negative PCRs, clearance, or symptom resolution. Study processing details: Amplified reference gene primers provided the basis for estimating nucleated cell counts. Measured with immunoSEQ multiplex PCR; TCRdb has only the in-frame clones, and not every one. V and J calls plus clone size are reproduced from that table; the DNA served to infer D and trimming. In the table there are roughly 180,000 clones, approximately 82% of which are singletons.

The chain joins TRBV5-1 to TRBJ2-1, with 7 bases matching TRBD2. The sequence derives from a man aged 60 to 75 who had recovered from COVID-19. The sample was PBMCs or T cells enriched from blood (not recorded which). Here the CDR3 DNA reads TGCGCCAGCAACCCCCGGGCTAGCGGTGGGAATGAGCAGTTCTTC. Encoded protein: CASNPRASGGNEQFF.